The clone carrying this TCR beta chain was counted between two and nine times. Its antigen is unknown. V was clipped by 3 bases and J by 1 base; unmatched bases: 3. The germline V gene has CDR1 MGHDK and CDR2 SYGVNS. This CDR3 is built from 14 residues. The data derive from a study of cytomegalovirus exposure and HLA in healthy donors. Researchers ran the PCR with 60 Vbeta and 13 Jbeta primers. Measured with immunoSEQ multiplex PCR; TCRdb has only the in-frame clones, and not every one. Of more than 140,000 clones in the sample, roughly 73% were seen once. The study's findings and limits: Researchers counted approximately 160 TCR beta chains as cytomegalovirus-associated.

This clonotype originated in a female donor in good health and CMV-seronegative. The chain joins TRBV25-1 to TRBJ2-7; TRBD1 agrees at 7 bases. The specimen was PBMCs. CDR3 sequence reads: CASSDRGTSYEQYF. CDR3 DNA sequence: TGTGCCAGCAGTGACAGGGGGACATCCTACGAGCAGTACTTC.